Each of the 28 T cell receptor beta chains below was sequenced from the same sample in a study of blood T cell repertoires in COVID-19. Measured with immunoSEQ multiplex PCR; TCRdb has only the in-frame clones, and not every one. Altogether under 75,000 clones are present, about 92% being singletons, with the ten largest covering around 4.3%. Sample: peripheral blood. All receptors come from a man aged 45-65 years with active COVID-19.

The chain has TRBV28 and TRBJ2-4, with 9 nucleotides matching TRBD1. CDR1 and CDR2 from the germline V gene are MDHEN and SYDVKM. CDR3 size: 15 residues. Trimming cost V 6 bases and J 0 bases; bases outside gene matches: 3. CDR3 loop: CASRYRGLAKNIQYF. The CDR3 DNA reads as TGTGCCAGCAGATACAGGGGGCTAGCCAAAAACATTCAGTACTTC.

Only one count was recorded for this clone. V is TRBV28 and J is TRBJ1-2; TRBD1 matches at 8 bases. The germline V gene encodes CDR1 MDHEN and CDR2 SYDVKM. The CDR3 is 22 residues long. Unmatched junction bases numbered 30, after V lost 3 bases and J lost 6 bases. The CDR3 reads CASSFPLLPDREALLYKDGYTF. The CDR3 DNA follows: TGTGCCAGCAGTTTCCCTCTCTTGCCGGACAGGGAGGCCCTCCTCTATAAGGATGGCTACACCTTC.

This rearrangement joins TRBV2 to TRBJ1-1, with 7 positions matching TRBD1. This CDR3 has 13 amino acids. Germline trimming cut 4 bases from V and 1 base from J; bases unmatched to any gene: 0. Germline assignment: CDR1 SNHLY and CDR2 FYNNEI. This CDR3 reads CASSGDRNTEAFF. In nucleotides, the CDR3 is TGTGCCAGCAGTGGGGACAGGAACACTGAAGCTTTCTTT.

The V call is TRBV28, the J call TRBJ2-7; 12 nucleotides line up with TRBD2. The V gene end was trimmed by 6 bases and the J gene end by 6 bases; junction bases not matched to a gene: 6. There are 14 residues in the CDR3. The germline V gene encodes CDR1 MDHEN and CDR2 SYDVKM. The CDR3, as DNA: TGTGCCAGCAGCCCGACTAGCGGGAGTAGCGAGCAGTACTTC. This codes for CASSPTSGSSEQYF.

The rearrangement uses TRBV3-1 (or the pseudogene TRBV3-2) and TRBJ2-6; 7 bases line up with TRBD1. V lost 4 bases, J lost 0 bases, and 9 bases stayed unmatched. The CDR3 has 18 amino acids. CDR1 LGHDT and CDR2 YNNKEL come from the germline V gene (reference sequence). For the CDR3, the DNA is TGTGCCAGCAGCCCGAACACAGGGGCCGCCTCTGGGGCCAACGTCCTGACTTTC. The encoded protein is CASSPNTGAASGANVLTF.

A word on this clone: One end of the junction varies from germline; a read error may be responsible. V usage is TRBV7-7 and J usage is TRBJ2-1; TRBD2 aligns across 9 bases. CDR1 and CDR2 (germline): SSHAT, FNYEAQ (reference sequence). The CDR3 consists of 17 residues. DNA for the CDR3: TGTGCTAGCAGCTTAGGATTAGCGGGGGTAGGGCGCGATGAGCAGTTCTTC. It yields the protein CASSLGLAGVGRDEQFF.

DNA of the CDR3: TGTGCCAGCAGCTTAAGGGGCAGGGGGCCTCACGAGCAGTACTTC. Translated: CASSLRGRGPHEQYF. This sequence joins TRBV11-3 and TRBJ2-7; 8 positions match TRBD1. The CDR3 length is 15 residues. The junction had 8 bases not matched to a gene; V was cut back by 2 bases and J by 5 bases. Germline CDR1 and CDR2: SGHNT and YENEEA. Full variable domain (outside the CDR3, taken from reference TRBV11-3 and TRBJ2-7): EAGVVQSPRYKIIEKKQPVAFWCNPISGHNTLYWYLQNLGQGPELLIRYENEEAVDDSQLPKDRFSAERLKGVDSTLKIQPAELGDSAVYLCASSLRGRGPHEQYFGPGTRLTVT.

The chain combines TRBV9 with TRBJ1-1; weak D call: TRBD1 (5 bases). Trimming took off 3 bases at V and 4 bases at J, with 13 bases between the two ends. CDR1 and CDR2 (germline): SGDLS, YYNGEE. The CDR3 is 14 amino acids. The CDR3 bases are TGTGCCAGCAGCGCCTCGGGACTCAGCACTGAAGCTTTCTTT. It codes for CASSASGLSTEAFF.

The chain joins TRBV19 to TRBJ2-1; TRBD2 aligns across 7 bases. The CDR3 contains 11 residues. Germline-derived CDR1 and CDR2 are LNHDA and SQIVND (reference sequence). The J segment lost 4 bases and the V segment lost 10 bases, leaving 1 base of the junction unmatched. In DNA form, the CDR3 reads TGTGCCACGGGGGGATACAATGAGCAGTTCTTC. Its protein is CATGGYNEQFF.

The chain combines TRBV3-1 (or the pseudogene TRBV3-2) with TRBJ1-1; D is undetermined. The CDR3 contains 15 residues. Deletions cut 0 bases from V and 0 bases from J, with 8 bases between. The germline V gene encodes CDR1 LGHDT and CDR2 YNNKEL (reference sequence). CDR3: CASSQEGSLNTEAFF. The CDR3 DNA sequence: TGTGCCAGCAGCCAAGAGGGGAGCCTGAACACTGAAGCTTTCTTT.

CDR3 nucleotide sequence: TGTGCCAGCTCAGCGGGGACTGCCTATGGCTACACCTTC. It translates to CASSAGTAYGYTF. V gene TRBV28 combines with J gene TRBJ1-2; D is possibly TRBD1 (5 bases). The germline V and J ends were trimmed by 8 bases and 4 bases, with 14 bases remaining between them. CDR3 length: 13 residues. The germline gives CDR1 MDHEN, CDR2 SYDVKM.

The J gene is TRBJ2-3, the V gene TRBV18, with 8 bases matching TRBD2. This CDR3 has 17 residues. J was trimmed by 2 bases and V by 6 bases; bases with no gene match: 13. Germline V gene sequence: CDR1 KGHSH, CDR2 LQKENI. The CDR3 DNA sequence: TGTGCCAGCTCGCTGGCAGCAGACGGGGGGGTCACAGATACGCAGTATTTT. Translating it yields CASSLAADGGVTDTQYF.

The chain carries TRBV30 and TRBJ2-1; D perhaps matches TRBD1 (6 bases). V was clipped by 0 bases and J by 0 bases, with 12 bases between them. The CDR3 is 16 amino acids. The germline CDR1 and CDR2 sequences are GTSNPN and SVGIG (reference sequence). The CDR3 sequence is CAWSVGPGASYNEQFF. The CDR3 bases are TGTGCCTGGAGTGTAGGTCCAGGGGCCTCCTACAATGAGCAGTTCTTC.

The chain couples TRBV11-3 to TRBJ2-5; 10 bases match TRBD2. Germline trimming cut 1 base from V and 4 bases from J; bases unmatched to any gene: 6. The germline gives CDR1 SGHNT, CDR2 YENEEA. The CDR3 covers 16 residues. For the CDR3, the DNA is TGTGCCAGCAGCTTAGTCTCTAGCGGGGGCGGAGAGACCCAGTACTTC. Protein sequence: CASSLVSSGGGETQYF.

V is TRBV6-5 and J is TRBJ1-4, with no clear D. The V and J ends lost 6 bases and 5 bases respectively, with 10 bases between them. The CDR3 consists of 13 residues. The V gene's germline CDR1 is MNHEY and CDR2 SVGAGI. This chain's CDR3 is CASRLTVNEKLFF. CDR3 bases: TGTGCCAGCAGGCTCACAGTGAATGAAAAACTGTTTTTT.

The rearrangement joins TRBV5-6 to TRBJ1-1; D is ambiguous. Germline CDR1 reads SGHDT; CDR2 reads YYEEEE. The CDR3 has 14 residues. V gave up 0 bases and J gave up 4 bases, with 10 bases separating them. The chain's CDR3 is CASSLGLGSTEAFF. CDR3 coding DNA: TGTGCCAGCAGCTTGGGTTTAGGGAGCACTGAAGCTTTCTTT.

This chain connects TRBV11-2 to TRBJ2-3; a possible D gene is TRBD2 (7 bases). The CDR3 has 16 residues. Trimming took 0 bases from V and 2 from J, leaving 12 bases between them. Germline CDR1 SGHAT, CDR2 FQNNGV. The CDR3, as DNA: TGTGCCAGCAGCTTAGAGGGGGGGCGTTACACAGATACGCAGTATTTT. Amino acids: CASSLEGGRYTDTQYF.

V is TRBV2 and J is TRBJ1-4; TRBD1 agrees at 8 bases. This CDR3 is built from 14 residues. The V gene end was trimmed by 6 bases and the J gene end by 11 bases; junction bases not matched to a gene: 11. Germline-derived CDR1 and CDR2 are SNHLY and FYNNEI. The CDR3 reads CASSSGTGFFKLFF. The CDR3 DNA is TGTGCCAGCAGCTCCGGGACAGGTTTCTTTAAACTGTTTTTT.

The rearrangement uses TRBV2 and TRBJ2-7; TRBD1 might be the D (5 bases). The CDR3 has 12 amino acids. Germline assignment: CDR1 SNHLY and CDR2 FYNNEI. The germline V and J ends were trimmed by 6 bases and 0 bases, with 6 bases remaining between them. The CDR3 DNA is TGTGCCAGCAGACAGGACTCCTACGAGCAGTACTTC. This encodes CASRQDSYEQYF.

In this sample, this clone turned up a few times. This rearrangement joins TRBV19 to TRBJ2-7; 8 bases match TRBD1. This CDR3 has 14 amino acids. V trimming: 4 bases; J trimming: 2 bases; junction bases outside the gene matches: 4. Germline lookup yields CDR1 LNHDA and CDR2 SQIVND (reference sequence). The CDR3 nucleotides read TGTGCCAGTAGTAAAGGGACAGGCACCTACGAGCAGTACTTC. Translation gives CASSKGTGTYEQYF.

The gene calls are TRBV4-3 and TRBJ1-1, with a possible D match to TRBD1 (5 bases). V gave up 3 bases and J gave up 6 bases, with 11 bases separating them. The CDR3 contains 13 residues. CDR1 and CDR2 from the germline V gene are LGHNA and YSLEER. CDR3 in DNA: TGCGCCAGCAGCCAGATCATGGGGCCTGAAGCTTTCTTT. Its protein product is CASSQIMGPEAFF.

In this sample, this clone turned up once. The V gene is TRBV24-1, the J gene TRBJ1-5; TRBD1 matches 11 bases. The CDR3 is made up of 14 amino acids. After removal of 7 bases from V and 4 bases from J, the junction contained 2 bases not matched to a gene. The germline V gene encodes CDR1 KGHDR and CDR2 SFDVKD. CDR3 nucleotides: TGTGCCACCAGGGGACAGGGGGAAAATCAGCCCCAGCATTTT. Protein sequence: CATRGQGENQPQHF.

The J gene is TRBJ2-5, the V gene TRBV5-1; tentative D call: TRBD1 (6 bases). The CDR3 has 14 residues. Germline loops: CDR1 SGHRS, CDR2 YFSETQ. The V end lost 2 bases, the J end lost 2 bases, and 10 bases lay between the germline ends. Here the CDR3 reads CASSFGQQQETQYF. DNA for the CDR3: TGCGCCAGCAGCTTCGGACAGCAACAAGAGACCCAGTACTTC.

This sequence joins TRBV28 and TRBJ1-5; the D gene is possibly TRBD1 (6 bases). The germline V gene encodes CDR1 MDHEN and CDR2 SYDVKM. The V and J ends lost 7 bases and 1 base respectively, with 11 bases between them. The CDR3 spans 14 residues. CDR3 sequence reads: CASIWGLSNQPQHF. The DNA of the CDR3 is TGTGCCAGCATTTGGGGGCTCAGCAATCAGCCCCAGCATTTT.

The V call is TRBV9, the J call TRBJ1-2; 8 bases are a match to TRBD1. The CDR3 is 17 residues long. In germline, CDR1 is SGDLS, CDR2 YYNGEE. The V and J ends lost 4 bases and 1 base, in that order; junction bases with no gene match: 12. CDR3 sequence (DNA): TGTGCCAGCAGCAAGAACTGGGCCAGGGGGCATAACTATGGCTACACCTTC. It yields the protein CASSKNWARGHNYGYTF.

This clone was seen once. V gene TRBV5-4 combines with J gene TRBJ2-2, with 8 positions matching TRBD2. V gave up 5 bases and J gave up 7 bases; unmatched junction bases: 10. Germline assignment: CDR1 SGHNT and CDR2 YYREEE (reference sequence). The CDR3 length is 15 residues. CDR3 nucleotides: TGTGCCAGCAGGGTGGCGGGAAGCGGGAGCGGGGAGCTGTTTTTT. Encoded protein: CASRVAGSGSGELFF.

The CDR3 DNA sequence: TGTGCCAGCAGTTTAATCGGGGGAATGTGGACTGAAGCTTTCTTT. It is translated as CASSLIGGMWTEAFF. The rearrangement joins TRBV28 to TRBJ1-1; weak D call: TRBD1 (5 bases). The CDR3 covers 15 residues. From germline, CDR1 is MDHEN and CDR2 SYDVKM. Trimming stripped 2 bases from V and 5 bases from J, with 15 bases between.

This chain links TRBV30 with TRBJ2-1; 7 nucleotides match TRBD2. In germline, CDR1 is GTSNPN, CDR2 SVGIG (reference sequence). The trim removed 3 bases at V and 0 bases at J, leaving 17 bases unmatched. CDR3 length: 19 amino acids. The CDR3, as DNA: TGTGCCTGGAGCGGGGCGGGGGAACTCCTGGGAAGCTCCTACAATGAGCAGTTCTTC. Translation gives CAWSGAGELLGSSYNEQFF.